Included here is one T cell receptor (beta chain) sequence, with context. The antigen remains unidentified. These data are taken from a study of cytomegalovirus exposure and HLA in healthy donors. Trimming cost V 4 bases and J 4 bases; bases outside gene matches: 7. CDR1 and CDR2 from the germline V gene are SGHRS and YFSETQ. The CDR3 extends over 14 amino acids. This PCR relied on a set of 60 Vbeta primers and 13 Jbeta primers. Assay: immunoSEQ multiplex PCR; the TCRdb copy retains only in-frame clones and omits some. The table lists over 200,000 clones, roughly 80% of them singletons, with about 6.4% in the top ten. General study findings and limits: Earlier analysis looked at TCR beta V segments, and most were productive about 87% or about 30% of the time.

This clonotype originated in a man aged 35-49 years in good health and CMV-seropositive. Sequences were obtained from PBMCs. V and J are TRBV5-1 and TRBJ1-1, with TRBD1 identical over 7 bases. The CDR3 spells CASSRLTGTTEAFF. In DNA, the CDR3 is TGCGCCAGCAGCAGACTGACAGGGACCACTGAAGCTTTCTTT.